Sequencing of this T cell receptor (beta chain) was carried out in a study of blood T cells in healthy people across ages. Combining a sample-barcoded 5' primer with a J-beta primer mix, a second PCR ran for roughly 6 to 12 cycles. TCRdb recomputed calls from the 5' RACE reads with MiXCR, one row per CDR3 protein. The data hold some 900,000 distinct CDR3 sequences, with around 46% observed a single time. Study results and caveats: For the donors, CMV status was unknown and possibly confounded expanded clonotype changes. Per million T cells, the diversity of TCR beta decreased roughly linearly as age advanced.

This CDR3 is built from 12 residues. In germline, CDR1 is LGHDT, CDR2 YNNKEL (reference sequence). The V end lost 0 bases, the J end lost 3 bases, and 2 bases lay between the germline ends. As to this clonotype: Its antigen remains unknown.

This TCR was recovered from a man younger than 45 in good health. The sequencing input was blood. The chain couples TRBV3-1 to TRBJ1-2; D is unclear. CDR3 DNA: TGTGCCAGCAGCCAAGATGACTATGGCTACACCTTC. It encodes CASSQDDYGYTF.